What follows are 21 T cell receptor beta chains derived from one specimen sequenced in a study of somatic mutations in cytotoxic T cells in rheumatoid arthritis. Sequencing was performed with immunoSEQ multiplex PCR; in TCRdb, only in-frame clones are kept and a portion is missing. The sample consists of about 25,000 clones, under 75% of them appearing once. The sequenced material came from CD8+ T cells sorted from blood. Receptors were obtained from a woman aged 18-29 years in good health.

V and J are TRBV27 and TRBJ2-2, with 8 bases that match TRBD1. This CDR3 has 13 amino acids. Germline V gives CDR1 MNHEY, CDR2 SMNVEV (reference sequence). V shed 6 bases, J shed 4 bases, and the junction held 1 base outside the gene matches. The DNA of the CDR3 is TGTGCCAGCAGAACAGGGGGCACCGGGGAGCTGTTTTTT. Translating gives CASRTGGTGELFF.

In DNA form, the CDR3 reads TGTGCCAGCAGTGATGGAGGGTGGACAGTTAGCAATCAGCCCCAGCATTTT. Protein sequence: CASSDGGWTVSNQPQHF. This sequence joins TRBV6-1 and TRBJ1-5; D is possibly TRBD1 (6 bases). The CDR3 runs to 17 residues. In germline, CDR1 is MNHNS, CDR2 SASEGT. The V end was cut by 3 bases, the J end by 0 bases, with 15 bases between.

The chain couples TRBV29-1 to TRBJ2-3; D remains unclear. V lost 4 bases and J 4 bases, leaving 9 bases between the germline ends. Germline lookup yields CDR1 SQVTM and CDR2 ANQGSEA. The CDR3 length is 12 residues. The CDR3 region is CSVGGSADTQYF. The CDR3 coding sequence is TGCAGCGTTGGTGGGTCGGCAGATACGCAGTATTTT.

This clone was seen a single time. The CDR3 sequence: CASTGRDRGDTQYF. CDR3 sequence (DNA): TGTGCCAGCACCGGCCGGGACAGGGGGGATACGCAGTATTTT. The chain employs TRBV2 and TRBJ2-3; 11 bases line up with TRBD1. Germline values: CDR1 SNHLY, CDR2 FYNNEI. The CDR3 loop spans 14 amino acids. Trimming removed 7 bases from V and 6 bases from J; junction bases left unmatched: 6. Using reference TRBV2 and TRBJ2-3 for the parts outside the CDR3, the full variable domain is EPEVTQTPSHQVTQMGQEVILRCVPISNHLYFYWYRQILGQKVEFLVSFYNNEISEKSEIFDDQFSVERPDGSNFTLKIRSTKLEDSAMYFCASTGRDRGDTQYFGPGTRLTVL.

The genes are TRBV10-1 and TRBJ2-7, with D perhaps matching TRBD1 (5 bases). V was trimmed by 8 bases and J by 4 bases, leaving 9 bases between them. This CDR3 comprises 11 residues. Germline V gene data show CDR1 as WNHNN and CDR2 as SYGVQD (reference sequence). In nucleotides, the CDR3 is TGCGCCAGCCTGACAGTTTACGAGCAGTACGTC. It codes for CASLTVYEQYV.

The rearrangement uses TRBV10-2 and TRBJ1-4; TRBD1 is a possible D gene (5 bases). The germline V gene encodes CDR1 WSHSY and CDR2 SAAADI. There are 15 residues in the CDR3. With 5 bases removed from V and 7 bases from J, the gap between germline ends came to 17 bases. This CDR3 is CASSRGTGEGEKLFF. The DNA for the CDR3 is TGCGCCAGCAGTCGGGGGACCGGGGAGGGTGAAAAACTGTTTTTT.

The V and J genes are TRBV5-4 and TRBJ1-1; D not certain. The CDR3 is 13 residues long. Germline V gene data show CDR1 as SGHNT and CDR2 as YYREEE (reference sequence). Trimming removed 6 bases at V and 2 bases at J, with 11 bases between. DNA for the CDR3: TGTGCCAGCACCCCCGGATTTAACACTGAAGCTTTCTTT. Amino acids: CASTPGFNTEAFF.

The chain carries TRBV7-9 and TRBJ2-1, with D perhaps TRBD2 (7 bases). Trimming took 5 bases from V and 7 from J, leaving 18 bases between them. The CDR3 covers 15 residues. Germline CDR1 SEHNR, CDR2 FQNEAQ (reference sequence). The DNA of the CDR3 is TGTGCCAGCAGCCCCCCCCCGGGGGGCAGGAATGAGCAGTTCTTC. Its protein is CASSPPPGGRNEQFF.

The rearrangement uses TRBV7-5 and TRBJ1-2; the table's D call, TRBD1, has no DNA check behind it. TRBV7-5 is tagged as a pseudogene. The CDR3 spans 16 residues. CDR3 amino acids: CVRSPVPGQSHYGYTF. CDR3 bases: TGTGTCAGAAGCCCGGTCCCGGGACAGTCGCACTATGGCTACACCTTC.

This sequence joins TRBV5-6 and TRBJ2-7; 12 positions match TRBD2. V gave up 3 bases and J gave up 3 bases; unmatched junction bases: 4. Germline V gives CDR1 SGHDT, CDR2 YYEEEE. The CDR3 has 15 amino acids. The CDR3 DNA follows: TGTGCCAGCAGCTCCCCGACTAGCGGGAGCTACGAGCAGTACTTC. This translates into CASSSPTSGSYEQYF.

The chain is built from TRBV2 and TRBJ2-5; 7 bases line up with TRBD1. After removal of 1 base from V and 1 base from J, the junction contained 3 bases not matched to a gene. This CDR3 spans 15 amino acids. Germline CDR1 is SNHLY and CDR2 is FYNNEI. CDR3 coding DNA: TGTGCCAGCAGTGAAGTCTACAGGGGCCAAGAGACCCAGTACTTC. Protein sequence: CASSEVYRGQETQYF.

The chain has TRBV11-2 and TRBJ2-1; D tentatively fits TRBD1 or TRBD2 (5 bases each). The V and J ends lost 3 bases and 4 bases respectively, with 16 bases between them. This CDR3 is 16 amino acids long. Germline V gene lookup returns CDR1 SGHAT and CDR2 FQNNGV. The CDR3 region is CASSLGVPGSYNEQFF. CDR3 DNA: TGTGCCAGCAGCTTGGGGGTACCGGGCAGTTACAATGAGCAGTTCTTC.

The chain is built from TRBV18 and TRBJ2-3; D not resolved. Trimming stripped 3 bases from V and 14 bases from J, with 21 bases between. The CDR3 is 14 residues long. The germline V gene has CDR1 KGHSH and CDR2 LQKENI. The CDR3 coding sequence is TGTGCCAGCTCACCTGGGCCGTATATCCTTGAGAGGTATTTT. The encoded protein is CASSPGPYILERYF.

The V gene is TRBV7-9, the J gene TRBJ2-5; 7 bases fit TRBD2. Germline loops: CDR1 SEHNR, CDR2 FQNEAQ (reference sequence). The CDR3 contains 13 residues. Trimming removed 8 bases from V and 5 bases from J; junction bases left unmatched: 8. The DNA for the CDR3 is TGTGCCAGCGGGATGGGGGGGGACGAGACCCAGTACTTC. This codes for CASGMGGDETQYF. The variable domain in full, completed from reference TRBV7-9 and TRBJ2-5, reads DTGVSQNPRHKITKRGQNVTFRCDPISEHNRLYWYRQTLGQGPEFLTYFQNEAQLEKSRLLSDRFSAERPKGSFSTLEIQRTEQGDSAMYLCASGMGGDETQYFGPGTRLLVL.

The genes are TRBV2 and TRBJ1-5; 10 bases match TRBD1. The CDR3 length is 20 residues. Germline V lookup: CDR1 SNHLY, CDR2 FYNNEI. Trimming cost V 8 bases and J 0 bases; bases outside gene matches: 19. The CDR3 DNA reads as TGTGCCAGCCAAGGGGACACCGGGACAGGGGAGGGGTATAGCAATCAGCCCCAGCATTTT. This codes for CASQGDTGTGEGYSNQPQHF.

The J gene is TRBJ2-5, the V gene TRBV27; perhaps D is TRBD1 or TRBD2 (5 bases each). This CDR3 contains 14 residues. The ends were cut back, 7 bases at V and 5 bases at J, with 17 bases in the middle. Germline assignment: CDR1 MNHEY and CDR2 SMNVEV (reference sequence). The CDR3 spells CASKPGLPQETQYF. In nucleotides, the CDR3 is TGTGCCAGCAAACCGGGGCTGCCGCAGGAGACCCAGTACTTC.

This chain links TRBV19 with TRBJ1-2; D call uncertain. The CDR3 contains 12 residues. With 7 bases removed from V and 4 bases from J, the gap between germline ends came to 10 bases. The germline V gene has CDR1 LNHDA and CDR2 SQIVND (reference sequence). Here the CDR3 reads CASNDGSYGYTF. The CDR3 bases are TGTGCCAGTAACGACGGATCCTATGGCTACACCTTC.

The chain carries TRBV28 and TRBJ1-1; maybe TRBD1 (5 bases). The ends were cut back, 5 bases at V and 4 bases at J, with 14 bases in the middle. The CDR3 runs 14 residues. CDR1 MDHEN and CDR2 SYDVKM come from the germline V gene. The CDR3 DNA follows: TGTGCCAGCAGTGCCCGGTTAGGGGCCACTGAAGCTTTCTTT. As protein: CASSARLGATEAFF.

The chain is built from TRBV29-1 and TRBJ1-2; TRBD1 might be the D (5 bases). The V end was cut by 6 bases, the J end by 4 bases, with 12 bases between. The CDR3 runs to 12 residues. Germline V gives CDR1 SQVTM, CDR2 ANQGSEA. The CDR3 nucleotides are TGCAGCGTGCCCCGGGACCTCTATGGCTACACCTTC. Protein product: CSVPRDLYGYTF.

This chain links TRBV7-9 with TRBJ2-7; no clear D. Trimming stripped 5 bases from V and 1 base from J, with 12 bases between. CDR1 and CDR2 from the germline V gene are SEHNR and FQNEAQ (reference sequence). The CDR3 runs 14 residues. As DNA, the CDR3 is TGTGCCAGCAGCCCGGGCCATGCATCCTACGAGCAGTACTTC. This sequence encodes CASSPGHASYEQYF.

The gene calls are TRBV7-9 and TRBJ2-4, with 8 bases lining up with TRBD1. The V segment lost 5 bases and the J segment 8 bases; nucleotides outside the gene matches: 5. Germline assignment: CDR1 SEHNR and CDR2 FQNEAQ (reference sequence). The CDR3 runs 13 residues. CDR3 bases: TGTGCCAGCAGCGCGGACAGGGAGGACATTCAGTACTTC. Residues: CASSADREDIQYF.